Reported below is one TCR beta chain. V dropped 3 bases and J dropped 7; count of bases not matched to a gene: 7. There are 15 residues in the CDR3. Germline V CDR1 and CDR2: ENHRY, SYGVKD. These data come from a study of T cell changes during pregnancy in multiple sclerosis. The repertoire was sequenced with immunoSEQ multiplex PCR; TCRdb's copy has only in-frame clones and lacks some. The repertoire holds about 60,000 clones, with 75% to 95% as singletons. Sequencing used peripheral blood, obtained before pregnancy. The receptor was isolated from a female donor with multiple sclerosis, enrolled in a pregnancy study. This sequence joins TRBV10-3 and TRBJ2-1, with 9 bases matching TRBD2. In DNA, the CDR3 is TGTGCCATCAGTGACTGGGCGGGGGGGAGGAATGAGCAGTTCTTC. It encodes CAISDWAGGRNEQFF.